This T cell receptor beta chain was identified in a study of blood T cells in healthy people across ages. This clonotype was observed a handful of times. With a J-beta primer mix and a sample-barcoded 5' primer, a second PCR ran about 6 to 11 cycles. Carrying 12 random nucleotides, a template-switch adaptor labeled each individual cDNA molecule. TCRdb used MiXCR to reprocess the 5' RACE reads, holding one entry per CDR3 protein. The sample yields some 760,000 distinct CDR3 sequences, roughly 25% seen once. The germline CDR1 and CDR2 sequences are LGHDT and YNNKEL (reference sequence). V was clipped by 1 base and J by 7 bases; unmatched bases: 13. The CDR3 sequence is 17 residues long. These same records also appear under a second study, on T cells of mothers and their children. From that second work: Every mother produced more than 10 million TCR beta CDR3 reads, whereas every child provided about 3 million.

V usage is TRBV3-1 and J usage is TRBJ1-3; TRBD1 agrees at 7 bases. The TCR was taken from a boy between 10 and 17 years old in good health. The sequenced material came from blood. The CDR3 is CASSQATTGSFWNTIYF. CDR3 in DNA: TGTGCCAGCAGCCAAGCGACGACAGGGAGTTTTTGGAACACCATATATTTT.